This T cell receptor (beta chain) stems from a study of cytomegalovirus exposure and HLA in healthy donors. Broader study findings: A later look showed TCR association rates differing by HLA locus, highest for DRB1 and lowest for HLA-C. HLA-A and HLA-B allele assignments for most subjects were reportedly predicted accurately using TCR beta sequences.

The PCR used 60 Vbeta and 13 Jbeta primers. TCRdb keeps only in-frame clones here, not all; method: immunoSEQ multiplex PCR. The top ten hold less than 2.5% of the sample, which has 150,000 to 200,000 clones, roughly three quarters seen once. CDR1 is SGDLS and CDR2 is YYNGEE in the germline V gene. This CDR3 has 18 amino acids. The J segment lost 1 base and the V segment lost 1 base, leaving 10 bases of the junction unmatched. Those who donated were healthy bone marrow donors. Notes on this clone: Its target is not known.

The chain has TRBV9 and TRBJ2-2; 7 positions match TRBD2. The TCR was taken from a woman aged 45-65 years in good health and CMV-seronegative. Material: PBMCs. CDR3 residues: CASSVTIRASGNTGELFF. The CDR3 DNA follows: TGTGCCAGCAGCGTAACGATTAGGGCTAGCGGGAACACCGGGGAGCTGTTTTTT.